The rows below give T cell receptor beta chains drawn from one sample of a study of blood T cell repertoires in COVID-19. The repertoire was sequenced with immunoSEQ multiplex PCR; TCRdb's copy has only in-frame clones and lacks some. Of approximately 180,000 clones listed, more than 75% are singletons. The sample taken for sequencing was peripheral blood. All receptors derive from an older person with COVID-19, enrolled during active disease. Each CDR3 is given with its conserved first and last residue. A D gene is named only where the DNA matches it firmly. A clone size is listed for some rows: how often the clone was seen (once, few, many), or a class if it is expanded.

. | TRBJ1-2 | . | TRBV14 | TGTGCCAGCAGCCAAGTGGAGGGTTCCCTAGCCGGCTACACCTTC | CASSQVEGSLAGYTF
TRBD1 | TRBJ1-3 | . | TRBV6-2/TRBV6-3 | TGTGCCAGCAGTTCGGACAGGCAACTCAGCTACTCTGGAAACACCATATATTTT | CASSSDRQLSYSGNTIYF
. | TRBJ2-2 | . | TRBV7-3 | TGTGCCAGCAGCTTAAGGGCCAGATACACCGGGGAGCTGTTTTTT | CASSLRARYTGELFF
TRBD1 | TRBJ2-5 | . | TRBV30 | TGTGCCTCGGGACAGGGCGAGACCCAGTACTTC | CASGQGETQYF
. | TRBJ1-1 | . | TRBV6-2/TRBV6-3 | TGTGCCAGCAGTTACTCGACTATAGTGTACATGAACACTGAAGCTTTCTTT | CASSYSTIVYMNTEAFF
. | TRBJ2-1 | once | TRBV24-1 | TGTGCCACCAGTTCGGGACTCCGTTACAATGAGCAGTTCTTC | CATSSGLRYNEQFF
TRBD1 | TRBJ1-2 | . | TRBV2 | TGTGCCAGCAGTGGACAGGGAGCTAACTATGGCTACACCTTC | CASSGQGANYGYTF
. | TRBJ1-3 | . | TRBV7-8 | TGTGCCAGCAGCTTAAAACAGGGCAACTCTGGAAACACCATATATTTT | CASSLKQGNSGNTIYF
. | TRBJ1-1 | few | TRBV6-5 | TGTGCCAGCAGTTCCCTCGGGGGTTCCCCTGAAGCTTTCTTT | CASSSLGGSPEAFF
TRBD2 | TRBJ2-7 | . | TRBV10-2 | TGCGCCAGCAGTGAGCTGAGTAGCGGGAACTACGAGCAGTACTTC | CASSELSSGNYEQYF
. | TRBJ2-7 | few | TRBV28 | TGTGCCAGCAGTTTTATGAGTCTTTATCTCCACTTC | CASSFMSLYLHF
. | TRBJ2-7 | . | TRBV5-3 | TGTGCCAGAAGCTTGTCTCATCGGCGGGGAACCTACGAGCAGTACTTC | CARSLSHRRGTYEQYF
TRBD1 | TRBJ1-2 | . | TRBV7-9 | TGTGCCAGCAGCCTGGTCGTAGACAGGGAAAGCAACCGCTTC | CASSLVVDRESNRF
TRBD2 | TRBJ2-1 | . | TRBV4-3 | TGCGCCAGCAGCCAAGGAGCGGGGAACTACAATGAGCAGTTCTTC | CASSQGAGNYNEQFF
TRBD2 | TRBJ2-7 | . | TRBV7-9 | TGTGCCAGCAGCCCCCGGAGGCTAGCGGGTTCCTACGAGCAGTACTTC | CASSPRRLAGSYEQYF
TRBD1 | TRBJ1-1 | . | TRBV10-3 | TGTGCCATCAGGGATGGGACAGCGATGCCGAACACTGAAGCTTTCTTT | CAIRDGTAMPNTEAFF
. | TRBJ2-1 | . | TRBV10-1 | TGCGCCAGTGCCATGGGGCGAAGTCAGGCCTACAATGAGCAGTTCTTC | CASAMGRSQAYNEQFF